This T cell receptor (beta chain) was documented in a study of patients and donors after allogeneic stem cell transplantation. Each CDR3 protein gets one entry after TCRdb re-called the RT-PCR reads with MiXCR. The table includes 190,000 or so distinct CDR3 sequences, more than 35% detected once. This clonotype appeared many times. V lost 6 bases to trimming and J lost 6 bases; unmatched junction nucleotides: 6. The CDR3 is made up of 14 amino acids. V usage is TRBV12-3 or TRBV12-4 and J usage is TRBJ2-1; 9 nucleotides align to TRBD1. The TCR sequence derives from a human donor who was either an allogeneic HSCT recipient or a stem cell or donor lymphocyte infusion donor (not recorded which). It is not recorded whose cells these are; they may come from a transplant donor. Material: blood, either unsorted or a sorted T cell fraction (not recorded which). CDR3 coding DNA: TGTGCCAGCAGGGGGACAGGGCCAGGCAATGAGCAGTTCTTC. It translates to CASRGTGPGNEQFF.